Listed here are 2 T cell receptor beta chains from one sample, sequenced in a study of tumor-infiltrating lymphocytes in primary liver carcinoma. Co-extracted RNA and DNA came from around 18-30 mg of unsorted bulk tissue. A constant-region primer served to make TCR beta cDNA from about 0.45 ug total RNA. Three nested multiplex PCR rounds, a slightly modified ARM-PCR method, built the TCR beta libraries. Use of TRBV1-TRBV30 forward primers with a C-beta reverse primer characterized the first two PCR rounds, which lasted about 9 cycles each. TCRdb reprocessed the multiplex PCR reads via MiXCR and lists one record per CDR3 protein. The table includes around 80,000 distinct CDR3 sequences, 69% detected once. Sequenced material: tumor-adjacent normal liver tissue. The receptors originated from a man aged 40-49 years with primary liver carcinoma and hepatitis B virus infection.

Notes on this clonotype: Germline and junction disagree at one end, which may indicate a read error. The rearrangement joins TRBV12-3 or TRBV12-4 to TRBJ2-7, with a possible D match to TRBD2 (5 bases). The CDR3 is 14 residues long. The CDR3 DNA follows: TGTGCCAGCAGTCTGGGGAGTGGGTTTTACGAGCATTACTTC. Protein product: CASSLGSGFYEHYF.

This clonotype has a handful of counts. A much larger clone lies one base from this, so it may be a read error. The chain recombines TRBV30 with TRBJ1-6, with D unclear. Germline V gene data show CDR1 as GTSNPN and CDR2 as SVGIG (reference sequence). The CDR3 loop spans 14 amino acids. The CDR3 reads CAWSEESDNSPIHF. CDR3 bases: TGTGCCTGGAGTGAGGAGTCGGATAATTCACCCATCCACTTT.